The present T cell receptor (beta chain) was sequenced within a study of blood T cell repertoires in COVID-19. In the study overall: Both acute and convalescent COVID-19 samples were obtained from the United States, Italy and Spain. T cells, B-cell-depleted T cells, or PBMCs provided the cDNA or gDNA that served as material.

The germline gives CDR1 MNHEY, CDR2 SVGEGT. The V end was cut by 0 bases, the J end by 2 bases, with 7 bases between. The CDR3 is 14 residues long. In the original workflow: Quantification of nucleated cells was approximated via reference gene primer amplification. Generated by immunoSEQ multiplex PCR, the TCRdb table keeps only in-frame clones and is missing some. That table supplies the V and J calls and clone size; D and trimming were determined from the DNA. This sample yields 40,000 or so clones, of which 90% are seen a single time; about 25% belongs to the top ten. The clonotype comes from a man aged 60-69 years with active or convalescent COVID-19. The sequencing input was peripheral blood. This chain connects TRBV6-2 or TRBV6-3 to TRBJ2-5; weak D call: TRBD2 (5 bases). The CDR3 DNA is TGTGCCAGCAGTTACTCTCGGGGACAAGAGACCCAGTACTTC. Amino acid sequence: CASSYSRGQETQYF.